This TCR beta chain was recovered during a study of control samples from healthy donors and cancer patients (dated by TCRdb to 2019 to 2021). About this clone: Its antigen remains unidentified. Per-base quality was not reported, and no clone a single base away is much larger than it.

Including cysteine and phenylalanine, the CDR3 has 13 amino acids. CDR3 DNA is the only sequence kept; it has 39 bases, read in frame from the first base. According to the germline V gene (reference sequence), CDR1 reads WNHNN and CDR2 reads SYGVQD. V drops 7 bases and J drops 6 bases, leaving 15 bases in between. The library was generated by the immunoSEQ multiplex PCR assay. This immuneACCESS table, as held by TCRdb, lists in-frame sequences with V and J called but not all clones. Of the missing ones, under half trace to an unresolved V gene in checked studies; the others have no known cause. Across this sample there are roughly 200,000 clones, with roughly nine tenths seen only once. The top ten clones comprise 1.5% to 2% of the sample.

This chain joins TRBV10-1 to TRBJ1-1; TRBD1 is perhaps the D gene, given 5 matching bases. Material: blood. The sequence was collected from a young man in good health. The bases are TGCGCCAGCAACGCAGGGCCCGGGGCTGAAGCTTTCTTT. The resulting protein is CASNAGPGAEAFF.